The clone carrying this T cell receptor beta chain was counted many times. The antigen remains unidentified. The entry originates in a study of T cells after yellow fever vaccination. Notes on the study in general: Post-booster repertoires contained most primary-vaccination clones again (roughly 95% CD4, 85% to 90% CD8). Secondary responses were weaker yet peaked faster, day 5 versus 15.

The 5'RACE template-switching step produced TCR cDNA and added a universal primer site and UMIs. TCRdb independently ran MiXCR on the 5' RACE reads; one entry per CDR3 protein. The table records some 260,000 distinct CDR3 sequences, about 5.2% of them present only once. CDR3 length equals 17 residues. Germline V CDR1 and CDR2: SGHTA, FQGNSA. V lost 0 bases to trimming and J lost 3 bases; unmatched junction nucleotides: 7. The sample in question was CD4+ T cells sorted from PBMCs, obtained on the day of the yellow fever booster vaccination. This sequence originates from a man younger than 35 who received the YFV17D yellow fever vaccine. The V call is TRBV7-2, the J call TRBJ2-4, with TRBD1 matching over 8 bases. In DNA, the CDR3 is TGTGCCAGCAGCTTAGCGCAAGGACAGGGAGTCAAAAACATTCAGTACTTC. Protein product: CASSLAQGQGVKNIQYF.